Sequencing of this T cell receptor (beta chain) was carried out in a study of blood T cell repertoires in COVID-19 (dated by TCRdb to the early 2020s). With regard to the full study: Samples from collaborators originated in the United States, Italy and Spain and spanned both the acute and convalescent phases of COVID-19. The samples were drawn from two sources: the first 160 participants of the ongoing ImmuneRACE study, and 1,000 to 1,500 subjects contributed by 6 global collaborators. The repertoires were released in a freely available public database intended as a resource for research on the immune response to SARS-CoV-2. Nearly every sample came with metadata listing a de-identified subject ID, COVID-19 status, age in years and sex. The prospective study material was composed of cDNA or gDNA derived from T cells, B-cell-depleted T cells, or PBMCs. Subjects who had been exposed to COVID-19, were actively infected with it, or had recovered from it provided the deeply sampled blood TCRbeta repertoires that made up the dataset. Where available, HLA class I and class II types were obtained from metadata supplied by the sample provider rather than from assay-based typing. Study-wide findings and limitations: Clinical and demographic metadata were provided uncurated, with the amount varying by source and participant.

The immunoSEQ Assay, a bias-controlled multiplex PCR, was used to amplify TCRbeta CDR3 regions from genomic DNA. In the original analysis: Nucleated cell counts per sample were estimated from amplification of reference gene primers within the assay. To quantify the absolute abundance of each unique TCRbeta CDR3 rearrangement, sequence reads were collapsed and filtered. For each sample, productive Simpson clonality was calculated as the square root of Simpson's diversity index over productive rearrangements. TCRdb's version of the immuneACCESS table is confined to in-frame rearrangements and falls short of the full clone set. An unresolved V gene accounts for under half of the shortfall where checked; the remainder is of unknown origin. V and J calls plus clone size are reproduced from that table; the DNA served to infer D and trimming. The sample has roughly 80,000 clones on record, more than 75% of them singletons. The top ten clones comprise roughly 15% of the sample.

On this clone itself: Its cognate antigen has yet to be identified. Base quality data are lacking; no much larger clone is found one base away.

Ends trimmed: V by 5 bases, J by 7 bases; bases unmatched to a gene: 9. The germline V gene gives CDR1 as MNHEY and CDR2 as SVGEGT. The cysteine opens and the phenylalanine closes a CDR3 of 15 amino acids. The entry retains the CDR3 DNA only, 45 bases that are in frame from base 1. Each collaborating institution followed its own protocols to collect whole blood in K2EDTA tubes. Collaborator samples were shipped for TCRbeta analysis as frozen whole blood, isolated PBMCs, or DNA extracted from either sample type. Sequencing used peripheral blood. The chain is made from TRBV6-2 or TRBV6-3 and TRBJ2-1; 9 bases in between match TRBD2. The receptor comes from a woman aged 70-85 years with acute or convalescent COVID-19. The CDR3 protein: CASSPPGLARNEQFF. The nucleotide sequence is TGTGCCAGCAGTCCCCCGGGACTAGCACGGAATGAGCAGTTCTTC.